This paragraph reports one TCR beta chain. The antigen remains unidentified. This entry comes from a study of shared clonotypes between healthy human individuals. About the study: Three plates each covered CD4 naive and memory; CD8 naive two, CD8 memory one. Findings of the study overall: A few donors showed sharing of approximately 5% of naive CD4 clonotypes.

Naive CD8 cells, CD45RO-negative and positively selected for CCR7, excluded terminally differentiated effector memory CD45RA+ cells. This CDR3 contains 16 residues. V lost 5 bases and J lost 3; bases outside the gene matches: 8. The germline V gene has CDR1 MDHEN and CDR2 SYDVKM. Profiled with immunoSEQ multiplex PCR; TCRdb holds only in-frame clones, not every one. The table has roughly 2.1 million clones, about 92% seen once; the top ten hold around 1.7%. Specimen: naive CD8+ T cells from PBMCs. The sequence came from a young man in good health. Some clones in this sample may be carry-over from other donors' samples. The V call is TRBV28, the J call TRBJ2-3; 10 bases agree with TRBD1. The CDR3 here is CASSATGQGGTDTQYF. In DNA form, the CDR3 reads TGTGCCAGCAGTGCAACAGGACAGGGGGGTACAGATACGCAGTATTTT.